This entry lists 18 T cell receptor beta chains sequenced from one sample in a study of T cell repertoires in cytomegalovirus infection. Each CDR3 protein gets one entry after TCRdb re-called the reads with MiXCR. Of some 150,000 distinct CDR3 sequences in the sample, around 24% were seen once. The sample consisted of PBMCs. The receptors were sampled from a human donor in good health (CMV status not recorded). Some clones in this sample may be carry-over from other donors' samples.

The CDR3 sequence is CSVEGAPTYEQYF. Written as DNA, the CDR3 is TGCAGCGTTGAAGGGGCCCCTACCTACGAGCAGTACTTC. The chain is built from TRBV29-1 and TRBJ2-7; D not certain. V was pared by 1 base and J by 2 bases, with 9 bases between. CDR3 length: 13 residues. The germline V gene encodes CDR1 SQVTM and CDR2 ANQGSEA.

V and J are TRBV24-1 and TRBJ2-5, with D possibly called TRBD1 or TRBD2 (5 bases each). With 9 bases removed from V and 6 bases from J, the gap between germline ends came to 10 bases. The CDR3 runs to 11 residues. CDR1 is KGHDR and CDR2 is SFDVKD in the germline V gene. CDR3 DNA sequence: TGTGCCACCGAGTTGGGACAGACCCAGTACTTC. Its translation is CATELGQTQYF.

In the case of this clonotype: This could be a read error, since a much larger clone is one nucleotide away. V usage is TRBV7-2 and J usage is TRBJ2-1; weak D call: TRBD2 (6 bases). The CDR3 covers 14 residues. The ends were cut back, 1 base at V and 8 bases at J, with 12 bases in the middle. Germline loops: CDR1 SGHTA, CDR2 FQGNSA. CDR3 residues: CASSLVLAVDEQFF. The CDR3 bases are TGTGCCAGCAGCTTAGTATTAGCGGTGGATGAGCAGTTCTTC.

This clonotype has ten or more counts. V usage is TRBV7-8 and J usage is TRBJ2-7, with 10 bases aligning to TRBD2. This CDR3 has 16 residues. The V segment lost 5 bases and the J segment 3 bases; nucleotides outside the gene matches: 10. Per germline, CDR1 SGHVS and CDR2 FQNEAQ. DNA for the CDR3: TGTGCCAGCAGCACCTTTCAGCGGGAGGGCCACTACGAGCAGTACTTC. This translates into CASSTFQREGHYEQYF.

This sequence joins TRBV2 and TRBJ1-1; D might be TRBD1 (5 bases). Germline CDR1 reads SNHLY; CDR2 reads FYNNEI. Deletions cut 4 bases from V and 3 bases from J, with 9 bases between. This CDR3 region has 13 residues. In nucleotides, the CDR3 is TGTGCCAGCAGTGTGTTAGGGGACACTGAAGCTTTCTTT. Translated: CASSVLGDTEAFF. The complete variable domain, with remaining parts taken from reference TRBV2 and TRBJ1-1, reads EPEVTQTPSHQVTQMGQEVILRCVPISNHLYFYWYRQILGQKVEFLVSFYNNEISEKSEIFDDQFSVERPDGSNFTLKIRSTKLEDSAMYFCASSVLGDTEAFFGQGTRLTVV.

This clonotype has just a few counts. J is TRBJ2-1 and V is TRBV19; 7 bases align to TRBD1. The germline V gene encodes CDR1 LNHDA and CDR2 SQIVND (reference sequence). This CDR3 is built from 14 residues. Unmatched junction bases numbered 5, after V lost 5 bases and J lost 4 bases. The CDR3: CASSRLGQYNEQFF. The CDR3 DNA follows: TGTGCCAGTAGTCGATTGGGACAGTACAATGAGCAGTTCTTC.

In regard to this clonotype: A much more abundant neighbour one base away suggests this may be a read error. This CDR3 reads CASSSRSVGDTEAFF. CDR3 sequence (DNA): TGTGCCAGCAGCTCTCGAAGTGTTGGGGACACTGAAGCTTTCTTT. The chain recombines TRBV7-4 with TRBJ1-1; D is ambiguous. CDR3 size: 15 residues. CDR1 SGHVT and CDR2 SQSDAQ come from the germline V gene. Trimming stripped 4 bases from V and 3 bases from J, with 15 bases between. Using reference TRBV7-4 and TRBJ1-1 for the parts outside the CDR3, the full variable domain is GAGVSQSPRYKVAKRGRDVALRCDSISGHVTLYWYRQTLGQGSEVLTYSQSDAQRDKSGRPSGRFSAERPERSVSTLKIQRTEQGDSAVYLCASSSRSVGDTEAFFGQGTRLTVV.

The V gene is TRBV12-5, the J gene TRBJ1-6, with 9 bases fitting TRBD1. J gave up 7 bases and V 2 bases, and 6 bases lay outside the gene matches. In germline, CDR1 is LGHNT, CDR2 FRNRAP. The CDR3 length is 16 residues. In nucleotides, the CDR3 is TGTGCTAGTGGTTTGCTCCGGGACAGGGTGAATTCACCCCTCCACTTT. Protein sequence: CASGLLRDRVNSPLHF.

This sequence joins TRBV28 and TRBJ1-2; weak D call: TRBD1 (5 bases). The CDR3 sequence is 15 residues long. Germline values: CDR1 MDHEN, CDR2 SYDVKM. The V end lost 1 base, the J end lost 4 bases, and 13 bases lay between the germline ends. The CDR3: CASSLFTGLIYGYTF. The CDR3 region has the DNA TGTGCCAGCAGTTTATTCACAGGCCTGATCTATGGCTACACCTTC.

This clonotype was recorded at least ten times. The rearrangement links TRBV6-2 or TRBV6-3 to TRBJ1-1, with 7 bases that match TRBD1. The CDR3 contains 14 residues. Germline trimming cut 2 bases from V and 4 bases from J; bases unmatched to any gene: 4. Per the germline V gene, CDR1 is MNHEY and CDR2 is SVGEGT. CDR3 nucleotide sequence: TGTGCCAGCAGTTACCTCGCAGGGGGCACTGAAGCTTTCTTT. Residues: CASSYLAGGTEAFF.

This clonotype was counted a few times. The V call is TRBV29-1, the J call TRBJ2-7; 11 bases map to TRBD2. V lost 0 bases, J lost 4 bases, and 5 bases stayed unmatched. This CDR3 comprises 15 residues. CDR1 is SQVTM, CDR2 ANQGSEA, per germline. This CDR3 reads CSVEDPTSGSYEQYF. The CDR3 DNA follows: TGCAGCGTTGAAGATCCAACTAGCGGGAGTTACGAGCAGTACTTC.

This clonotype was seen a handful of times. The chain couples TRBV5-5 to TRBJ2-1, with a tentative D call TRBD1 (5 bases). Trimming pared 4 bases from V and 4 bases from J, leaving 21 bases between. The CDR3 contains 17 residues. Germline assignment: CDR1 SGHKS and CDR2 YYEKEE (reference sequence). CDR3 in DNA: TGTGCCAGCAGCGTTTCAAGCGAAAAGGGGATATACAATGAGCAGTTCTTC. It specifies CASSVSSEKGIYNEQFF.

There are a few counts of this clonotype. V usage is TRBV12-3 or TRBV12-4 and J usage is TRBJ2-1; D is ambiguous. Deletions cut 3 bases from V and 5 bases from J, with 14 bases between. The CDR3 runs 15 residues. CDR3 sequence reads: CASSFVLGFNNEQFF. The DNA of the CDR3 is TGTGCCAGCAGTTTCGTGCTGGGATTCAACAATGAGCAGTTCTTC.

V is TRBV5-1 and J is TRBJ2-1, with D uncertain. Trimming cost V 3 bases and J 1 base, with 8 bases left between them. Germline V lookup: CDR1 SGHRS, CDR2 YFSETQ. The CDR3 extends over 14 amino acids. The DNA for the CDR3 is TGCGCCAGCAGCTCCGGTCTATCCTACAATGAGCAGTTCTTC. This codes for CASSSGLSYNEQFF.

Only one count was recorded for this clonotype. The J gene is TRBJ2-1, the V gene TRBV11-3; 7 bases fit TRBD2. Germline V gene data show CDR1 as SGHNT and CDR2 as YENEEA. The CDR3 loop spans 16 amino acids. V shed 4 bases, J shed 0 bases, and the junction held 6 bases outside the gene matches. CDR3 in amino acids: CASSSDGGSSYNEQFF. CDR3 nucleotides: TGTGCCAGCAGCTCGGACGGGGGGAGCTCCTACAATGAGCAGTTCTTC.

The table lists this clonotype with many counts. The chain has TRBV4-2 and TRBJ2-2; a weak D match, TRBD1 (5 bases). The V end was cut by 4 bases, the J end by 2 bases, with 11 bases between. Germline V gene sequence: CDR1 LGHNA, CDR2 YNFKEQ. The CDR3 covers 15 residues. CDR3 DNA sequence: TGTGCCAGCAGCCTGGGGCAGATAAACACCGGGGAGCTGTTTTTT. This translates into CASSLGQINTGELFF.

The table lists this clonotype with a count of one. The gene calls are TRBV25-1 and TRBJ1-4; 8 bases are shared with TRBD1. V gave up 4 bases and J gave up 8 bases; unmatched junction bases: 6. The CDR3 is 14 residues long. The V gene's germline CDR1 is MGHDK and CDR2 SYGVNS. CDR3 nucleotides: TGTGCCAGCAGTGTGGACAGGGATTTGGAAAAACTGTTTTTT. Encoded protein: CASSVDRDLEKLFF.

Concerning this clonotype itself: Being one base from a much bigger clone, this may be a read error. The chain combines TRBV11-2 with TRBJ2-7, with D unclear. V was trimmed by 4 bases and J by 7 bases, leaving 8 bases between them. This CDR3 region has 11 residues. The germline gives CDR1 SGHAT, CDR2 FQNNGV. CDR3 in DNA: TGTGCCAGCAGCTGGTGCCAGGAGCAGTACTTC. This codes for CASSWCQEQYF.